This is a list of T cell receptor beta chains from one sample in a study of cytomegalovirus exposure and HLA in healthy donors. Profiled with immunoSEQ multiplex PCR; TCRdb holds only in-frame clones, not every one. The sample has 120,000 or so clones; roughly 89% are singletons. The material sequenced was PBMCs. These receptors all come from a woman in her late teens or twenties in good health and CMV-seronegative. The CDR3 runs from the conserved cysteine through the conserved F or W. D genes are given only for firm matches. Clone size is shown for a subset of rows, as once, few, many or a class of expanded clone.

TRBJ1-5 15 NA TRBV2 NA TGTGCCAGCAGTGATCGGTTACAGAACAATCAGCCCCAGCATTTT CASSDRLQNNQPQHF
TRBJ2-5 13 TRBD1 TRBV7-8 NA TGTGCCAGCAGCCGCGACAGGGGAGAGACCCAGTACTTC CASSRDRGETQYF
TRBJ2-1 15 TRBD1 TRBV2 NA TGTGCCAGCAGTCTACAGGGGGCCCCCTACAATGAGCAGTTCTTC CASSLQGAPYNEQFF
TRBJ1-2 14 NA TRBV6-6 NA TGTGCCAGCAGTGGGTCCGACAGATCCTATGGCTACACCTTC CASSGSDRSYGYTF
TRBJ1-1 14 NA TRBV2 NA TGTGCCAGCGCTGCAGGGCTCATGAACACTGAAGCTTTCTTT CASAAGLMNTEAFF
TRBJ1-6 13 NA TRBV6-5 few TGTGCCAGCACCCCCGAGAGGTATTCACCCCTCCACTTT CASTPERYSPLHF
TRBJ2-1 13 NA TRBV2 NA TGTGCCAGCTCCCCCGTGCGCTACAATGAGCAGTTCTTC CASSPVRYNEQFF
TRBJ2-2 17 NA TRBV15 once TGTGCCACCCAATTCGAGGGGGTTCAGGGGAACACCGGGGAGCTGTTTTTT CATQFEGVQGNTGELFF
TRBJ2-3 17 TRBD1 TRBV2 NA TGTGCCAGCAGTGCCGGGGACAGGGGTCTTGCCACAGATACGCAGTATTTT CASSAGDRGLATDTQYF
TRBJ1-2 13 NA TRBV2 NA TGTGCCAGCAGATTAACAAGTAACTATGGCTACACCTTC CASRLTSNYGYTF
TRBJ1-2 15 NA TRBV4-3 NA TGCGCCAGCAGCCAAGATACGGGGGTGCTTTGGGGCTACACCTTC CASSQDTGVLWGYTF
TRBJ2-1 19 TRBD2 TRBV5-4 NA TGTGCCAGCAGTTCGGGACTAGCGGGGTGGGGCATGGGATACAATGAGCAGTTCTTC CASSSGLAGWGMGYNEQFF
TRBJ1-5 15 TRBD1 TRBV9 NA TGTGCCAGCAGCGTAGATCAGGGGGCAAATCAGCCCCAGCATTTT CASSVDQGANQPQHF
TRBJ2-3 15 TRBD2 TRBV6-1 once TGTGCCAGCAGAGCTAGCGGGGGGTACACAGATACGCAGTATTTT CASRASGGYTDTQYF
TRBJ1-2 13 TRBD1 TRBV6-4 NA TGTGCCAGCAGAGGACAGGGGGTTTTTGGCTACACCTTC CASRGQGVFGYTF